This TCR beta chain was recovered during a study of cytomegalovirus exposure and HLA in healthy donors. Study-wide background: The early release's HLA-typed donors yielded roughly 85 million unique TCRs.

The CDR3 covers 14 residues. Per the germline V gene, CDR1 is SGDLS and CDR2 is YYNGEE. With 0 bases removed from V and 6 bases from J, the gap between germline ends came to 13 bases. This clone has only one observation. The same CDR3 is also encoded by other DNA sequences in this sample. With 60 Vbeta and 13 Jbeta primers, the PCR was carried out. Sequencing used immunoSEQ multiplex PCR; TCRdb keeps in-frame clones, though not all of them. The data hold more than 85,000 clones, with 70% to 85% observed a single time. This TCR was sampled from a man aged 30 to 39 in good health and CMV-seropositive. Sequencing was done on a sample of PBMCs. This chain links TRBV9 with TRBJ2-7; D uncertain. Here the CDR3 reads CASSVGVSLPEQYF. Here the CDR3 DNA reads TGTGCCAGCAGCGTAGGTGTTAGCCTCCCCGAGCAGTACTTC.